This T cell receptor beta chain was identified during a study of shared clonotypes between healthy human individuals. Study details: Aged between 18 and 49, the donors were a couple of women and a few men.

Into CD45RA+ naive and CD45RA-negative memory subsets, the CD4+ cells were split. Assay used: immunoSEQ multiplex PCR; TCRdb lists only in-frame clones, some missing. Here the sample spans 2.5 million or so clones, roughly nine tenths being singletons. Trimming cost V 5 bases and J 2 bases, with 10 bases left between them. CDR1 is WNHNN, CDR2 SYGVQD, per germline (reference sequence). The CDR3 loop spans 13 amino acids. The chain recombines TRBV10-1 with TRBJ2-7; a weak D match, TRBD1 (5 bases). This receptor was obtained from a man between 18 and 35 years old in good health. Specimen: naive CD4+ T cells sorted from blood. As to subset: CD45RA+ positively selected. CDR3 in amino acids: CASSKKQAYEQYF. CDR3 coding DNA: TGCGCCAGCAGTAAAAAACAGGCCTACGAGCAGTACTTC.